The source of this T cell receptor (beta chain) is a study of tumor-infiltrating lymphocytes in primary liver carcinoma (dated by TCRdb to between 2016 and 2019). Turning to the overall study: Between late 2015 and early 2016, a few patients in China with histopathologically diagnosed primary liver carcinoma had their tumors surgically resected. Hepatocellular carcinoma (four) or combined HCC and intrahepatic cholangiocarcinoma (one) was present in the five patients, who were three men and two women aged 30 to 69 years. The five patients had tumors staged T1-T3 N0M0, with maximum diameters ranging from about 4.2 to 10 cm. Roughly 3.65 to 8 million productive TCRbeta reads were obtained per sample, and no significant difference in read depth was found between tissue types. The study combined TCRbeta repertoire sequencing, expression microarrays and whole-exome sequencing across five regions of each liver tumor, with adjacent normal tissue and blood. A total of roughly 35 specimens from 5 patients went through TCRbeta repertoire sequencing, namely 25 tumor regions, 5 adjacent noncancerous liver tissues and 5 peripheral blood samples. Technical replicate repertoires showed high reproducibility, with mean shared-clone rates around 0.9 and correlation coefficients above 0.95.

The junction carries 11 bases between V and J, which are trimmed by 4 bases and 2 bases respectively. The germline V gene yields MGHRA for CDR1 and YSYEKL for CDR2. The CDR3 covers 14 residues, taking in both the cysteine and the phenylalanine. Just the 42-base CDR3 DNA is kept, in frame starting at base 1. On the study overall, not on this receptor specifically: Compared with blood, tumors had a significantly larger share of the repertoire taken up by the top 250 clones (p = 0.039). Repertoire overlap was found to be higher between tumor regions (mean around 35%) than between tumor-adjacent (around 17%) or tumor-blood (around 15%) pairs, consistent with antigen-driven expansion. With just five patients in the study, the authors point out that the findings should be validated in a larger study. Since the samples were bulk and unsorted, there was no way to compare CD4+ and CD8+ T cell repertoires. Because sequencing covered only the TCR beta chain and unpaired alpha chains were not captured, true repertoire diversity is likely underestimated.

A constant-region primer and ProtoScript II reverse transcriptase were used to reverse-transcribe TCRbeta-specific cDNA from 500 ng total RNA. The TCRbeta libraries were prepared through three rounds of nested multiplex PCR following a slightly modified ARM-PCR procedure. The first two PCR rounds used multiplex TRBV1-TRBV30 forward primers with a Cbeta reverse primer, each for about 10 cycles. Sample barcodes and Illumina adapters were attached in a final 25-cycle PCR using Deep VentR polymerase. Before sequencing, amplicons of 200-500 bp were gel-purified using a QIAquick gel extraction kit. The TCRbeta amplicons were sequenced with 250-bp paired-end reads on an Illumina HiSeq 2500. As for the original processing: Quality trimming of reads was performed with Trimmomatic v0.33, and paired reads were merged with FLASH v1.2.11 so that full CDR3 sequences could be recovered. V, D and J germline segments were assigned to the rearranged TCRbeta sequences using MiGEC v1.2.1b. Clonotype statistics and Shannon-Wiener diversity indices were calculated with VDJtools v1.0.0. To cut down on sampling bias, every analysis after diversity analysis relied on just the 250 most abundant clonotypes from each sample. TCRdb applied fastp at Q25 and MiXCR to the public reads, then kept only in-frame beta chains. When rows share a CDR3 protein, they turn into one entry using the most common DNA and genes. The V and J calls and clone size are TCRdb's, not the authors'. Counted in this sample were about 320,000 distinct CDR3 sequences; about 50% of them appeared once. The ten top clones hold about a sixth of the sample.

This clonotype was found a few times. The target of this receptor is not known. Base qualities were left out, and no much larger clone turns up one base away. Blood RNA was extracted from unsorted whole blood using TRIzol reagent, and germline DNA was obtained with the DNeasy Blood & Tissue kit. Chronic HBV infection was present in the patients, and the patients were treatment-naive at sampling. About 3.6 milliliters of peripheral blood were collected into K2EDTA tubes before surgery. The chain joins TRBV4-1 to TRBJ2-5, with no confident D gene call. This TCR was recovered from a woman in her 30s with primary liver carcinoma and hepatitis B virus infection. Sequenced sample: peripheral blood. At the DNA level, the sequence is TGCGCCAGCAGCCCCGCCAGGATTCAAGAGACCCAGTACTTC. Translated, it reads CASSPARIQETQYF.